This TCR beta chain was identified during a study of blood T cell repertoires in COVID-19. The overall study: The United States, Italy and Spain were the sources of the acute and convalescent COVID-19 samples.

It was during active infection that Seattle patients were enrolled and then longitudinally followed. Per the germline V gene, CDR1 is SNHLY and CDR2 is FYNNEI. This CDR3 region has 15 residues. Between the trimmed V and J ends, which lost 0 bases and 7 bases, there was a span of 13 bases. Original analysis: By means of reference gene primer amplification, nucleated cell counts were estimated. Profiled with immunoSEQ multiplex PCR; TCRdb holds only in-frame clones, not every one. V and J calls and clone size are those listed in that table; D and trimming were worked out from the DNA. The sample yields some 150,000 clones, 84% seen once.

The chain has TRBV2 and TRBJ1-5; maybe TRBD1 (5 bases). This TCR came from a woman between 65 and 79 years old with COVID-19, enrolled during active disease. What was sequenced was peripheral blood. The CDR3, as DNA: TGTGCCAGCAGTGAAGCAATAGCAGGGAAGCAGCCCCAGCATTTT. Its protein product is CASSEAIAGKQPQHF.